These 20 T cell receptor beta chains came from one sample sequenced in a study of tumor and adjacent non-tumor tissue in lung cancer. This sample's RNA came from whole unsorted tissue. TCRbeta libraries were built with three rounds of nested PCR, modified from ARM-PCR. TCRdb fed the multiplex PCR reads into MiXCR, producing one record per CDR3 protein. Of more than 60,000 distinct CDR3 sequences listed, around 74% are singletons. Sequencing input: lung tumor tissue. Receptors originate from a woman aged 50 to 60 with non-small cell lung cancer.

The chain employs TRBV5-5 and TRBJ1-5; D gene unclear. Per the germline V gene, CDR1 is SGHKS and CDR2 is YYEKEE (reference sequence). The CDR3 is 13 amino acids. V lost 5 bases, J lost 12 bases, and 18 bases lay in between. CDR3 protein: CASSRGFHHHQHF. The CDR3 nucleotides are TGTGCCAGCAGTCGGGGTTTTCATCATCACCAGCATTTT.

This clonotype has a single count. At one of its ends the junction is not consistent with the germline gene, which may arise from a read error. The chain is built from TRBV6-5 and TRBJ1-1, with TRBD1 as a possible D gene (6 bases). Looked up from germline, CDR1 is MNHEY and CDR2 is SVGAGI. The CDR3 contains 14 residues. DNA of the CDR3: TGTGCCAGTAGCTTGCGGGGGGGGGGCACTGAAGCTTCCTTT. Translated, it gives CASSLRGGGTEASF.

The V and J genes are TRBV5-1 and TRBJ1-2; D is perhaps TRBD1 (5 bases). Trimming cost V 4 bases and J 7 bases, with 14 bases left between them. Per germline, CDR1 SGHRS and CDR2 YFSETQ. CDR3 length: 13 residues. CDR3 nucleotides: TGCGCCAGCAGCCCGGGTGATACAGGTGGCTACACCTTC. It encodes CASSPGDTGGYTF. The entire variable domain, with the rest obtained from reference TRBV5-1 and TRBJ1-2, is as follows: KAGVTQTPRYLIKTRGQQVTLSCSPISGHRSVSWYQQTPGQGLQFLFEYFSETQRNKGNFPGRFSGRQFSNSRSEMNVSTLELGDSALYLCASSPGDTGGYTFGSGTRLTVV.

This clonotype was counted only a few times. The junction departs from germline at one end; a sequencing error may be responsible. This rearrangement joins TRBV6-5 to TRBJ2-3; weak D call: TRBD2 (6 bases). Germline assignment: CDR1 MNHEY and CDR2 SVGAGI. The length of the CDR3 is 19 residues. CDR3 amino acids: CASSYSTRDSPRTIDTRYF. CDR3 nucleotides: TGTGCCAGCAGTTACTCCACCCGGGACTCCCCCCGAACCATAGATACGCGGTATTTC.

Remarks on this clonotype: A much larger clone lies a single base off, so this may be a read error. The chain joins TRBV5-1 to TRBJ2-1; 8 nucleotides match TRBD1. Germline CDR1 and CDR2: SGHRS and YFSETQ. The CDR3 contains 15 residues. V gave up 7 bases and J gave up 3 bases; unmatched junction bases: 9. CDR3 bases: TGCGCCAGCTGGCTGGGGACAGGCTGCTACAATGAGCAGTTCTTC. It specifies CASWLGTGCYNEQFF.

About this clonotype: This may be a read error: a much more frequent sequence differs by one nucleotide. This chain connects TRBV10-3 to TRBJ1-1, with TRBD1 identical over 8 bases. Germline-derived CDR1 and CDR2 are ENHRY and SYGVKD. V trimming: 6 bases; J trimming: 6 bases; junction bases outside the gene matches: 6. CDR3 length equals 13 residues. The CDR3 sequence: CAIRDRASPEAFF. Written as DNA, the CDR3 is TGTGCCATCAGGGACAGGGCTTCCCCTGAAGCTTTCTTT.

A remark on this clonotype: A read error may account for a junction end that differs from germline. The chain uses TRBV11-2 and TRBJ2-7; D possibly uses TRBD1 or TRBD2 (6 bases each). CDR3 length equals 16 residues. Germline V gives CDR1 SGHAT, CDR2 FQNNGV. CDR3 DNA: TGTTCCAGCAGCTTACACTCCGGCGGGACACTTAGCGAGCAGTACTTC. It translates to CSSSLHSGGTLSEQYF.

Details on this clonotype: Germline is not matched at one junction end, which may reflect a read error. CDR3 residues: CASSQDRLVSSDTQYF. In DNA, the CDR3 is TGCGCCAGCAGTCAAGATCGGCTAGTTAGCTCAGATACGCAGTATTTT. V is TRBV4-1 and J is TRBJ2-3; D gene unclear. From germline, CDR1 is MGHRA and CDR2 YSYEKL. The CDR3 totals 16 residues.

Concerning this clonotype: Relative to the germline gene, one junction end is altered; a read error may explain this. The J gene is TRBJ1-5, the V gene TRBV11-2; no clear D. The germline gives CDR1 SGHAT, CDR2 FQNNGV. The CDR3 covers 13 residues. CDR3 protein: CASSPSRNHPQHF. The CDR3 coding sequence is TGTGCTAGCAGCCCCTCCCGTAATCATCCACAGCATTTT.

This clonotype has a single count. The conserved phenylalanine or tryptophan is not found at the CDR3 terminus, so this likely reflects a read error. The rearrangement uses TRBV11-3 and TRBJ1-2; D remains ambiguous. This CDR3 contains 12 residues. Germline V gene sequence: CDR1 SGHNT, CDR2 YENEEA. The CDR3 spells CTTKTGCYGYTS. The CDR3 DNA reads TGTACCACCAAAACGGGTTGCTATGGTTACACCTCC.

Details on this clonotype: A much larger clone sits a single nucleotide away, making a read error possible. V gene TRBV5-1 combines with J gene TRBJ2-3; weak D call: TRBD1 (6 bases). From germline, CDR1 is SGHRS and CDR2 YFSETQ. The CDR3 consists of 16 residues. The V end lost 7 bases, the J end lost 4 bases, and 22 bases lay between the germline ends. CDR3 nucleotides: TGCGCCAGCCGCCAGAGATCGAAAGGGGGATCAGATACGCAGTATTTT. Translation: CASRQRSKGGSDTQYF.

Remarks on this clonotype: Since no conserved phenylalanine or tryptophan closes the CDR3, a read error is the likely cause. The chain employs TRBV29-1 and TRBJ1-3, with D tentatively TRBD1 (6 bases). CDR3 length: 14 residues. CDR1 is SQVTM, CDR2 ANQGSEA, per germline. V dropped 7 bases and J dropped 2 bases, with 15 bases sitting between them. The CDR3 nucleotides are TGCAGCGCATCTGGGGCAGGGGCTGGAAACACCATATATTTA. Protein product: CSASGAGAGNTIYL.

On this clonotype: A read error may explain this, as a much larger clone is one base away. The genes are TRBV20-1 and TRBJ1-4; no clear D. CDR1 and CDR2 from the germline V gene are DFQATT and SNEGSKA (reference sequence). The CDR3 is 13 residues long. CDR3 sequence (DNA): TGCAGTGTTGGTGGGTCAACTAATGAAAAACAGTTTTTT. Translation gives CSVGGSTNEKQFF.

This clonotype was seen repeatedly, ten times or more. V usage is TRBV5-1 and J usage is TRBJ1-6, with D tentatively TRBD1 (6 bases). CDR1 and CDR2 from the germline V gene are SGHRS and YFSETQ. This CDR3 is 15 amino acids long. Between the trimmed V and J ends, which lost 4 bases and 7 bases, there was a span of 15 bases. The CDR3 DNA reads TGCGCCAGCAGCCCCGCAGGACAGCAAAATTCACCCCTCCACTTT. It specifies CASSPAGQQNSPLHF.

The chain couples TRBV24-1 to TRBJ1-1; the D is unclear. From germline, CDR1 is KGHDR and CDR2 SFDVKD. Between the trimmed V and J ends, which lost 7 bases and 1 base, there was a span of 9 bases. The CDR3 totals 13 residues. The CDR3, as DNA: TGTGCCACCAGAGATATGGAGAACACTGAAGCTTTCTTT. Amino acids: CATRDMENTEAFF.

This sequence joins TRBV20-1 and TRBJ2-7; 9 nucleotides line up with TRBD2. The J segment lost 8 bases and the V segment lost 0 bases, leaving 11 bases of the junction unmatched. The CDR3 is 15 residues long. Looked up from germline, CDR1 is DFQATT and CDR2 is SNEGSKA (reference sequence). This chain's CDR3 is CSAREPLAGFWKQYF. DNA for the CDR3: TGCAGTGCTAGAGAACCCCTAGCGGGATTCTGGAAGCAGTACTTC.

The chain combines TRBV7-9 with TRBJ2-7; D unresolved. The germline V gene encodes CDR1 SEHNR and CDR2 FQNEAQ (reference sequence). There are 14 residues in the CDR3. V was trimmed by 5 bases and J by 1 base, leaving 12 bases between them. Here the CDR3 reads CASSPLGGSYEQYF. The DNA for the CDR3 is TGTGCCAGCAGCCCGCTCGGTGGATCCTACGAGCAGTACTTC.

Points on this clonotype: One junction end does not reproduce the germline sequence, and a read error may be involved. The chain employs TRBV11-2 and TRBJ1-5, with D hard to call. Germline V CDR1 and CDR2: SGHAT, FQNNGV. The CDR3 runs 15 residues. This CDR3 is CASRFNGLSNQPQHF. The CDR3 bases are TGTGCCAGCAGGTTTAATGGATTGAGCAATCAACCCCAGCATTTT.

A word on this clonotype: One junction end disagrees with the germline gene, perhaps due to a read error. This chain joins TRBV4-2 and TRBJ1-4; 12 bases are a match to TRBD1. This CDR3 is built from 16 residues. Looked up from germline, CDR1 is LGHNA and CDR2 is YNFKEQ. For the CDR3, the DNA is TGTGCCACTAGCCAAGATACCGGGACAGGGGGCGAAAAAATGTTTTTT. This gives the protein CATSQDTGTGGEKMFF.

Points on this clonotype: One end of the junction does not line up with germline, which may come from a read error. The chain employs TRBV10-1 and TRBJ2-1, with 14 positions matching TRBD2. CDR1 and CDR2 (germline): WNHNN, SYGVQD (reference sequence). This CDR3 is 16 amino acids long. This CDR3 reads CASCGSGTSGSNERFF. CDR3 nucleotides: TGCGCCAGCTGTGGATCCGGGACTAGCGGGAGTAATGAGCGGTTCTTC.